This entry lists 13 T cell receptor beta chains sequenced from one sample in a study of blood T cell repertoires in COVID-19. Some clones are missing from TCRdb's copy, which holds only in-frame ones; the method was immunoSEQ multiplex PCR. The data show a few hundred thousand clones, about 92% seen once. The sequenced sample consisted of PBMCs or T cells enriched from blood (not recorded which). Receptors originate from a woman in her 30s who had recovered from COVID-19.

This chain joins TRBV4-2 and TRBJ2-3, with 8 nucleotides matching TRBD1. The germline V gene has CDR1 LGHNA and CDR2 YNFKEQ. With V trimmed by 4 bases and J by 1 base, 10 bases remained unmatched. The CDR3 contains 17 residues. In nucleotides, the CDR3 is TGTGCCAGCAGCCGGGGGCAGGGGGCTTTTGGCACAGATACGCAGTATTTT. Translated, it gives CASSRGQGAFGTDTQYF.

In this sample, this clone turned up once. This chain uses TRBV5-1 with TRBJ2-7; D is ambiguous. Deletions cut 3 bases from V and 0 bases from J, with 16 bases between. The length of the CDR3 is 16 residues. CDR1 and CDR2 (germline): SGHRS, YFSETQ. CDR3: CASSSQPGSLSYEQYF. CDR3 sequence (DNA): TGCGCCAGCAGCTCCCAACCCGGGTCCCTCTCCTACGAGCAGTACTTC.

Here the CDR3 reads CASSYVEEAYTF. CDR3 in DNA: TGTGCCAGCAGTTACGTTGAGGAGGCCTACACCTTC. This sequence joins TRBV6-6 and TRBJ1-2; no definite D call. V dropped 2 bases and J dropped 10 bases, with 11 bases sitting between them. This CDR3 is 12 amino acids long. Germline V gene sequence: CDR1 MNHNY, CDR2 SVGAGI (reference sequence).

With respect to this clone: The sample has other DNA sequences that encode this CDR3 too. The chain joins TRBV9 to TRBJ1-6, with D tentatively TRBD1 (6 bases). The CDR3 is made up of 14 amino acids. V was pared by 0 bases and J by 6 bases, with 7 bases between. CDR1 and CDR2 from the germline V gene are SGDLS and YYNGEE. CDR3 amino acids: CASSVGGGNSPLHF. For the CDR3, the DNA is TGTGCCAGCAGCGTAGGAGGGGGTAATTCACCCCTCCACTTT.

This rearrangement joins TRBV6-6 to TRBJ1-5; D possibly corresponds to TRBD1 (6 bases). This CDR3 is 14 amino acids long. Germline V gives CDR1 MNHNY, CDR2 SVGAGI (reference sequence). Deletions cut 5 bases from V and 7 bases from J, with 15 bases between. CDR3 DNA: TGTGCCAGCAGTGCTACAGGGAACTGGCAGCCCCAGCATTTT. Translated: CASSATGNWQPQHF.

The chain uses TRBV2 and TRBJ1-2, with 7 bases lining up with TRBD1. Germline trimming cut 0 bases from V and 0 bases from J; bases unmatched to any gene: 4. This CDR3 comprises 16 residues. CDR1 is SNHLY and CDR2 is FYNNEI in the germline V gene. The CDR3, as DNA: TGTGCCAGCAGTGAAGCAAGGACAGGCTCTAACTATGGCTACACCTTC. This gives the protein CASSEARTGSNYGYTF.

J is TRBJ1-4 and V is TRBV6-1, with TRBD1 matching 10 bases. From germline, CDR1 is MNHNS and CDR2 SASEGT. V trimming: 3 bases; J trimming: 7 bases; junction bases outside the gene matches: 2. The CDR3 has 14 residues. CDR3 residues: CASSDRDRGEKLFF. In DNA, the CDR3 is TGTGCCAGCAGTGACCGGGACAGGGGTGAAAAACTGTTTTTT.

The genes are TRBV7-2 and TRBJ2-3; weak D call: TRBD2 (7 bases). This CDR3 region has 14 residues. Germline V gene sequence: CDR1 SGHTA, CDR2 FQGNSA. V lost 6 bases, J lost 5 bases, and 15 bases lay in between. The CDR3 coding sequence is TGTGCCAGCAGTCGCGGGGGCGGGGGAGATACGCAGTATTTT. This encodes CASSRGGGGDTQYF.

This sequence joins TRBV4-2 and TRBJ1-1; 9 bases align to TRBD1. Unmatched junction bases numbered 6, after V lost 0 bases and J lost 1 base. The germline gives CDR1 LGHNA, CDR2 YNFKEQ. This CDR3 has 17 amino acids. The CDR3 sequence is CASSQEYRGLGNTEAFF. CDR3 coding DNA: TGTGCCAGCAGCCAAGAATACAGGGGGCTTGGGAACACTGAAGCTTTCTTT.

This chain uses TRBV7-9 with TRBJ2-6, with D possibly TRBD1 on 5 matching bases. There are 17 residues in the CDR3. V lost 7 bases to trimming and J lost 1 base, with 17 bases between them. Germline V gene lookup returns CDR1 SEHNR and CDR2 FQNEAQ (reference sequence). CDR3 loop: CASTIRLGVSGANVLTF. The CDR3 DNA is TGTGCCAGCACCATCAGGCTAGGGGTTTCTGGGGCCAACGTCCTGACTTTC.

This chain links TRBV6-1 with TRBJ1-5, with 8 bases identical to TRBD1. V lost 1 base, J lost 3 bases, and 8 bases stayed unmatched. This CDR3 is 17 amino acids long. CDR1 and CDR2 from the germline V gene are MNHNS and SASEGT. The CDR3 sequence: CASSEGRTRGPNQPQHF. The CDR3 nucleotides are TGTGCCAGCAGTGAAGGAAGGACCAGGGGGCCCAATCAGCCCCAGCATTTT.

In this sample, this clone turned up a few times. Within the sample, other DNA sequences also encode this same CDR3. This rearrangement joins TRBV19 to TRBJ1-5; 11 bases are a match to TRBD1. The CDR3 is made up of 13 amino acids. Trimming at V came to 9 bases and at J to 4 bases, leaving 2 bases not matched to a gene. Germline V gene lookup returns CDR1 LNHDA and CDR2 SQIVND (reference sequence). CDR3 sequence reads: CASRDRGNQPQHF. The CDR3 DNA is TGTGCCAGCCGGGACAGGGGGAATCAGCCCCAGCATTTT.

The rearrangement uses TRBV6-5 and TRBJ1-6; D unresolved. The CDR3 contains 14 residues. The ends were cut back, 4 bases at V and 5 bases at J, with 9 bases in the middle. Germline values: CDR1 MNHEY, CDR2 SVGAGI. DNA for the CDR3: TGTGCCAGCAGTTCCGGGTCCCATAATTCACCCCTCCACTTT. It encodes CASSSGSHNSPLHF.